This T cell receptor (beta chain) was profiled in a study of blood T cell repertoires in COVID-19. Study summary: PBMCs, B-cell-depleted T cells, or T cells provided the cDNA or gDNA that made up the material.

As handled by the study authors: It was from reference gene primer amplification that nucleated cell counts were estimated. Clones were read by immunoSEQ multiplex PCR, and TCRdb kept only the in-frame ones, dropping some. That table furnishes V, J and clone size, whereas the DNA furnished D and trimming. The table records about 200,000 clones, 80% to 85% of them present only once. Patients from Seattle were sampled longitudinally, starting during active infection. The sample was peripheral blood. This receptor was identified in a woman aged 70-85 years with COVID-19, enrolled during active disease.

CDR3 sequence (DNA): TGTGCCAGCACGTATAGGAGGGACTATGGCTACACCTTC. It translates to CASTYRRDYGYTF. J is TRBJ1-2 and V is TRBV28; the D is unclear. V was cut by 7 bases and J by 3 bases, with 12 bases left in between. The CDR3 spans 13 residues. Germline CDR1 and CDR2: MDHEN and SYDVKM.